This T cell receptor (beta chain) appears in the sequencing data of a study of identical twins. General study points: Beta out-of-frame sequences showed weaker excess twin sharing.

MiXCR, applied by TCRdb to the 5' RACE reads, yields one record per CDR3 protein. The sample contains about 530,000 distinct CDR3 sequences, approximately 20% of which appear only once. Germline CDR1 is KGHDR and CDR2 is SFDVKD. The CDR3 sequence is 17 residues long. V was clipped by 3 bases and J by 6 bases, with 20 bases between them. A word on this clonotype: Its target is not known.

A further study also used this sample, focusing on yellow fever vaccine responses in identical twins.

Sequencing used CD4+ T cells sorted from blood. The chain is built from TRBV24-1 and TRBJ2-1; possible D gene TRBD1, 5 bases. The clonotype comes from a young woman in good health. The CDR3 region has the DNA TGTGCCACCAGTGATCGTCCTGACCGAGTCAGGGCCAATGAGCAGTTCTTC. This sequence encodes CATSDRPDRVRANEQFF.